This T cell receptor (beta chain) is drawn from a study of T cell responses to AZD1222 COVID-19 vaccine. Whole-study findings and limits: After two AZD1222 doses, spike-specific TCR breadth and depth rose versus day 0. Just six AZD1222 recipients tested seropositive at baseline. Mostly white British, mostly female donors; authors suggested clonal diversity may be underestimated. Epitopes outside B.1.351 and B.1.1.7 mutated regions reportedly drew nearly half of spike TCRs.

A remark on this clone: Its specificity is unknown.

The table came from immunoSEQ multiplex PCR; TCRdb's copy has only in-frame clones and leaves some out. The data show tens of thousands of clones, around 89% seen once. The germline CDR1 and CDR2 sequences are MNHNY and SVGAGI (reference sequence). There are 12 residues in the CDR3. Trimming removed 6 bases from V and 5 bases from J, with 10 bases in between. This TCR was recovered from an adult in good health. This specimen consisted of peripheral blood, obtained on day 0 of AZD1222 vaccination. This chain joins TRBV6-6 and TRBJ1-1, with D perhaps matching TRBD1 (6 bases). The CDR3 loop reads CASRQGGTEAFF. The CDR3 nucleotides are TGTGCCAGCAGGCAAGGGGGGACTGAAGCTTTCTTT.